Listed below are T cell receptor beta chains from one sample, sequenced in a study of shared clonotypes between healthy human individuals. TCRdb's table, derived via immunoSEQ multiplex PCR, lists solely in-frame clones and lacks some. Of millions of clones listed, roughly 92% were seen once; the top ten hold over 0.12%. The sequenced sample was naive CD4+ T cells sorted from blood. Every receptor here comes from a man between 18 and 35 years old in good health. CDR3s include the opening cysteine and the closing phenylalanine or tryptophan. D genes are given only for firm matches. Size is omitted from some rows. Given values are once, few, many or a class for expanded clones.

clone_size	d_call	v_call	j_call	cdr3_nt	cdr3_aa
.	.	TRBV6-1	TRBJ2-5	TGTGCCATCCAAAGGGGACCGAACTACCAAGAGACCCAGTACTTC	CAIQRGPNYQETQYF
few	.	TRBV2	TRBJ1-1	TGTGCCACCCGCATGAACACTGAAGCTTTCTTT	CATRMNTEAFF
.	TRBD2	TRBV9	TRBJ2-1	TGTGCCAGCAGCGCCACTAGCGGGAGAGCAGATGAGCAGTTCTTC	CASSATSGRADEQFF
.	.	TRBV4-2	TRBJ2-1	TGTGCCAGCAGCCAAGTTCCCCAAGCGGTCGGAAATGAGCAGTTCTTC	CASSQVPQAVGNEQFF
.	.	TRBV30	TRBJ2-3	TGTGCCTGGAGTGGGACTTTCCTTAGCACAGATACGCAGTATTTT	CAWSGTFLSTDTQYF
.	.	TRBV4-1	TRBJ2-7	TGCGCCAGCAGCCGGGATTATCCCTACGAGCAGTACTTC	CASSRDYPYEQYF
once	.	TRBV13	TRBJ2-7	TGTGCCAGCAGCTTCGCCCTCACGGGACCTATGCGGTACGAGCAGTACTTC	CASSFALTGPMRYEQYF
.	TRBD1	TRBV29-1	TRBJ2-4	TGCAGCGTTGAGGGACAGGGTTTGGGCAAAAACATTCAGTACTTC	CSVEGQGLGKNIQYF
.	.	TRBV10-3	TRBJ2-4	TGTGCCATCAGTGAAGGACAGAATCTAGCCAAAAACATTCAGTACTTC	CAISEGQNLAKNIQYF
.	TRBD1	TRBV19	TRBJ2-1	TGTGCCAGTAGTCCTGGACAGGGGGCAAGCTCCTACAATGAGCAGTTCTTC	CASSPGQGASSYNEQFF
.	.	TRBV11-3	TRBJ2-1	TGTGCCAGCAGCTTAGTCCAGGGGCCCAATGAGCAGTTCTTC	CASSLVQGPNEQFF
.	.	TRBV7-9	TRBJ2-1	TGTGCCAGCAGCCATCCTTACAATGAGCAGTTCTTC	CASSHPYNEQFF
.	.	TRBV7-9	TRBJ2-5	TGTGCCAGCAGCCCTCGATGGGACGGGTGGGAGACCCAGTACTTC	CASSPRWDGWETQYF
.	.	TRBV6-7	TRBJ1-5	TGTGCCAGCAGTTACTCGATGACAGAAAGCAATCAGCCCCAGCATTTT	CASSYSMTESNQPQHF
.	.	TRBV30	TRBJ2-2	TGTGCCCTATCCCCGGGACACAGAAACACCGGGGAGCTGTTTTTT	CALSPGHRNTGELFF
.	.	TRBV7-9	TRBJ2-3	TGTGCCAGCAGCTTATTGACAGATACGCAGTATTTT	CASSLLTDTQYF
.	TRBD2	TRBV6-5	TRBJ2-7	TGTGCCAGCAGCCTAGCGGGAGTTACCTCATACGAGCAGTACTTC	CASSLAGVTSYEQYF
.	.	TRBV9	TRBJ2-2	TGTGCCAGCAGCCGTAACACCGGGGAGCTGTTTTTT	CASSRNTGELFF
.	.	TRBV7-8	TRBJ1-3	TGTGCCAGCAGCTTAGAACAGCCGAGACTCTCTGGAAACACCATATATTTT	CASSLEQPRLSGNTIYF
.	.	TRBV18	TRBJ2-1	TGTGCCAGCTCACCACGTCAAAGCCTCTCCTACAATGAGCAGTTCTTC	CASSPRQSLSYNEQFF
.	TRBD1	TRBV5-4	TRBJ2-5	TGTGCCAGCAGGGACAGGGTTGGGGAGACCCAGTACTTC	CASRDRVGETQYF
.	.	TRBV5-1	TRBJ1-1	TGCGCCAGCAGCTTGGACCCCAGCTTGTATGAAGCTTTCTTT	CASSLDPSLYEAFF
.	.	TRBV5-6	TRBJ1-2	TGTGCCAGCAGCTTGTATTCCGGTGGCTACACCTTC	CASSLYSGGYTF
.	TRBD2	TRBV27	TRBJ2-3	TGTGCCAGCAGTGTATCAGTGGGGAGGGCAGATACGCAGTATTTT	CASSVSVGRADTQYF
.	.	TRBV4-3	TRBJ2-7	TGCGCCAGCAGCCAAGAATCCCTCGACAGGAGCTCCTACGAGCAGTACTTC	CASSQESLDRSSYEQYF
.	.	TRBV5-6	TRBJ2-5	TGTGCCAGCAACTTGCCCACAGGGTTACAGACCCAGTACTTC	CASNLPTGLQTQYF
.	TRBD1	TRBV6-1	TRBJ1-1	TGTGCCAGCAGTCTAGGGACAGGGGGCGGTACTGAAGCTTTCTTT	CASSLGTGGGTEAFF
.	.	TRBV4-3	TRBJ2-3	TGCGCCAGCAGCCAAGATCTCAGACTCAGCAGGGGCACAGATACGCAGTATTTT	CASSQDLRLSRGTDTQYF
.	.	TRBV7-2	TRBJ1-1	TGTGCCAGCAGCTTAGCCTACAGGAACACTGAAGCTTTCTTT	CASSLAYRNTEAFF
.	TRBD2	TRBV18	TRBJ2-5	TGTGCCAGCGGGGAGCTAGCGGGGGTCCTGGAGACCCAGTACTTC	CASGELAGVLETQYF
few	.	TRBV2	TRBJ1-1	TGTGCCAGCAGTGTAGGGACGATAGAAGCTTTCTTT	CASSVGTIEAFF
.	TRBD1	TRBV28	TRBJ1-2	TGTGCCAGCAAGTATCTGGGACAGGCATTCGGGGGAGGCTACACCTTC	CASKYLGQAFGGGYTF
.	TRBD1	TRBV5-1	TRBJ2-5	TGCGCCAGCAGCCCACGGACAGGGGGCAGGGAGACCCAGTACTTC	CASSPRTGGRETQYF
once	TRBD1	TRBV30	TRBJ2-7	TGTGCCTGGAGAAACCGAAGGGACAGGGGGCTTTCGTTCCCAATCTACGAGCAGTACTTC	CAWRNRRDRGLSFPIYEQYF
.	.	TRBV27	TRBJ1-2	TGTGCCAGCAGTTCTCCAGGGCGTGGCTACACCTTC	CASSSPGRGYTF
.	TRBD2	TRBV10-1	TRBJ2-3	TGCGCCAGCACCGCGGGACTAGCGGGAGTCGATACGCAGTATTTT	CASTAGLAGVDTQYF
.	.	TRBV14	TRBJ2-3	TGTGCCAGCAGCCATGCAGATACGCAGTATTTT	CASSHADTQYF
.	.	TRBV2	TRBJ1-2	TGTGCCAGCAGTGAGACTTCGGGCTACACCTTC	CASSETSGYTF
once	.	TRBV7-2	TRBJ2-1	TGTGCCAGCAGCTTAGCGGTGGGCCCTGAGCAGTTCTTC	CASSLAVGPEQFF
.	.	TRBV6-5	TRBJ1-3	TGTGCCAGCAGCCGAAGCGTTTTCTCTGGAAACACCATATATTTT	CASSRSVFSGNTIYF
.	.	TRBV7-9	TRBJ2-6	TGTGCCAGCAGCTTAAGTCGTGCTGGGGTCTCTGGGGCCAACGTCCTGACTTTC	CASSLSRAGVSGANVLTF
.	TRBD2	TRBV2	TRBJ2-3	TGTGCCAGCAGTGAGGGGCTAGCGGGGGGATTCAGCACAGATACGCAGTATTTT	CASSEGLAGGFSTDTQYF
.	TRBD1	TRBV11-2	TRBJ2-7	TGTGCCAGCAGCTCGAGGGGACAGGGTCCCTACGAGCAGTACTTC	CASSSRGQGPYEQYF
once	.	TRBV10-2	TRBJ1-1	TGCGCCAGCCTCCCCGCCAGGGGCCGGCGAGAGAACACTGAAGCTTTCTTT	CASLPARGRRENTEAFF
few	TRBD1	TRBV6-5	TRBJ1-6	TGTGCCAGCAGTTCCCCGACAGGGACGAATTCACCCCTCCACTTT	CASSSPTGTNSPLHF
.	.	TRBV30	TRBJ1-2	TGTGCCTGGAGTGTTCAGGGGCCGCGCGGCTACACCTTC	CAWSVQGPRGYTF
.	TRBD1	TRBV10-1	TRBJ2-1	TGCGCCAGCAGTGGGGGGGACAGGGGCTACAATGAGCAGTTCTTC	CASSGGDRGYNEQFF
.	TRBD2	TRBV11-2	TRBJ2-1	TGTGCCAGCACCCCGGGACTAGCGGATTACAATGAGCAGTTCTTC	CASTPGLADYNEQFF
.	TRBD2	TRBV7-2	TRBJ2-7	TGTGCCAGCAGCCCATATTTAGCGGGAGTCGCAAGGTACTTC	CASSPYLAGVARYF
.	.	TRBV30	TRBJ1-2	TGTGCCTGGAGTGTCCGAGACAGTGGAGGCTACACCTTC	CAWSVRDSGGYTF
few	.	TRBV18	TRBJ2-7	TGTGCCAGCTCCGGGAATGCCTACGAGCAGTACTTC	CASSGNAYEQYF
.	TRBD1	TRBV6-1	TRBJ2-1	TGTGCCAGCAGTCCGCAGGGGGTATGGTACAATGAGCAGTTCTTC	CASSPQGVWYNEQFF
.	.	TRBV19	TRBJ2-2	TGTGCCAGTAGTCGTAGCGGGAACACCGGGGAGCTGTTTTTT	CASSRSGNTGELFF
.	.	TRBV6-1	TRBJ1-4	TGTGCCAGCAGTGAAAGGGCAGGGGAACTGTTTTTT	CASSERAGELFF
.	.	TRBV7-9	TRBJ1-4	TGTGCCAGCAGCTTTACGGGAGCTAATGAAAAACTGTTTTTT	CASSFTGANEKLFF
.	TRBD1	TRBV6-6	TRBJ1-1	TGTGCCAGCAGTTACTCAGGACAGGGCTACACTGAAGCTTTCTTT	CASSYSGQGYTEAFF
once	.	TRBV30	TRBJ1-3	TGTGCCTGGAGTGTGAGGGCAGGGTCTGGAAACACCATATATTTT	CAWSVRAGSGNTIYF